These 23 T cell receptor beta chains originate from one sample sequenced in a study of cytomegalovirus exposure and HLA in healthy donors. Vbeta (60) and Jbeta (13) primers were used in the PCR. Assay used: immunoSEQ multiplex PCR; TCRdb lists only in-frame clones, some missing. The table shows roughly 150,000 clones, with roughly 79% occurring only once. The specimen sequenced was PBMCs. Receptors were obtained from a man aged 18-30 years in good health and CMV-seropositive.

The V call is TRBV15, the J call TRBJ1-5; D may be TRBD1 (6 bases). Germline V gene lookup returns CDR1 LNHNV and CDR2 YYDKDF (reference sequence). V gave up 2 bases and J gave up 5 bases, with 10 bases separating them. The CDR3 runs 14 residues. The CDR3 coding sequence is TGTGCCACCAGCAGAAACAGGGAGTATCAGCCCCAGCATTTT. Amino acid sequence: CATSRNREYQPQHF. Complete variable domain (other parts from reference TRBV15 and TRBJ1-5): DAMVIQNPRYQVTQFGKPVTLSCSQTLNHNVMYWYQQKSSQAPKLLFHYYDKDFNNEADTPDNFQSRRPNTSFCFLDIRSPGLGDTAMYLCATSRNREYQPQHFGDGTRLSIL.

In DNA, the CDR3 is TGTGCCAGCAGCTTCATTAGGAAGGAGTTTACGCAGTATTTT. This encodes CASSFIRKEFTQYF. The chain uses TRBV11-2 and TRBJ2-3; D is ambiguous. The V gene's germline CDR1 is SGHAT and CDR2 FQNNGV. The CDR3 is 14 residues long. V lost 3 bases and J lost 8, with 15 bases in between.

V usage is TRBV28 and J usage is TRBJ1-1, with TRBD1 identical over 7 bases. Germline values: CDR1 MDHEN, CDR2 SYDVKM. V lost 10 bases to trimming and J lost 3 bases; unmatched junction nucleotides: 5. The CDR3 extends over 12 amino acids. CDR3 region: CAIKTGYTEAFF. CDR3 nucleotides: TGTGCCATCAAGACAGGGTACACTGAAGCTTTCTTT.

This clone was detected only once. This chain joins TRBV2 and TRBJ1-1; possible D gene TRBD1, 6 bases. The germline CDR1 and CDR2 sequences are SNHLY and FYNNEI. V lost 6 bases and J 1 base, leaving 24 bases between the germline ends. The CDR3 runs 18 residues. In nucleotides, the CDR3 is TGTGCCAGCAGGCTCTTCCTTGGTGTTGGGGGCAGGAACACTGAAGCTTTCTTT. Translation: CASRLFLGVGGRNTEAFF.

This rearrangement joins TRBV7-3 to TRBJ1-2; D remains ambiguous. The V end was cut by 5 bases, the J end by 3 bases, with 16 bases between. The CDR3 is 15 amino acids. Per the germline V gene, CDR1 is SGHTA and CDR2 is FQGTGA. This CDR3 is CASSPGRTEDYGYTF. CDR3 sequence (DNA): TGTGCCAGCAGCCCTGGTAGGACTGAAGACTATGGCTACACCTTC.

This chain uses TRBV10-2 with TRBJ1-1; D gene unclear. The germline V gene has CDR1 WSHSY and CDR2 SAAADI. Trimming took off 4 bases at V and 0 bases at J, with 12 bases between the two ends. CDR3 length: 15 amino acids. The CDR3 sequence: CASSATVVMNTEAFF. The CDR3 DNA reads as TGCGCCAGCAGTGCTACGGTCGTCATGAACACTGAAGCTTTCTTT.

CDR3 coding DNA: TGTGCCAGCAGCAGACAGGGTGATGAGCAGTTCTTC. Residues: CASSRQGDEQFF. The rearrangement links TRBV7-6 to TRBJ2-1, with 7 bases matching TRBD1. J lost 8 bases, V lost 5 bases, and 3 bases had no gene match. The CDR3 is 12 amino acids. The germline CDR1 and CDR2 sequences are SGHVS and FNYEAQ.

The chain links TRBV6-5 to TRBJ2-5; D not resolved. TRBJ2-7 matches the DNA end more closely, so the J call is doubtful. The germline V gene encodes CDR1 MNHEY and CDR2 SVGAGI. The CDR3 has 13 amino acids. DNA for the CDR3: TGTGCCAGCAGCCAGGCGAGCTCCTACGAGCAGTACTTC. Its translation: CASSQASSYEQYF.

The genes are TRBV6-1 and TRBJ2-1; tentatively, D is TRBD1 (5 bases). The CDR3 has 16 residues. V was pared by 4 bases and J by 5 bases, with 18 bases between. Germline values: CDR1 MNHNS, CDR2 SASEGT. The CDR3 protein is CASSVDIRMGNNEQFF. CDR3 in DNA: TGTGCCAGCAGTGTGGACATTCGAATGGGCAACAATGAGCAGTTCTTC.

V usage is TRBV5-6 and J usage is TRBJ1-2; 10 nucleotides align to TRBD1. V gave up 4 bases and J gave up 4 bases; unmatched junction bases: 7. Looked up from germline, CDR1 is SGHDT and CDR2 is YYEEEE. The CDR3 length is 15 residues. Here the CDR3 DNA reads TGTGCCAGCAGCCCGACGACAGGGGGCTTCTATGGCTACACCTTC. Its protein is CASSPTTGGFYGYTF.

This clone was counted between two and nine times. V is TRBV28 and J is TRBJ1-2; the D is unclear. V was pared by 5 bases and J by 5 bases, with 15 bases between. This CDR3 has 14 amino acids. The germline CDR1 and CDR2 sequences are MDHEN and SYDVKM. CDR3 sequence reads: CASSPAPGGYGYTF. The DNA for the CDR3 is TGTGCCAGCAGTCCGGCCCCGGGCGGGTATGGCTACACCTTC.

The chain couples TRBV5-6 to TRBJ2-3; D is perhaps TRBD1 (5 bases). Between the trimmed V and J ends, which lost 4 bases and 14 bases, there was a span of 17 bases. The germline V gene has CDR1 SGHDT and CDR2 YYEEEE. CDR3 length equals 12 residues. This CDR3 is CASSPRAPRLYF. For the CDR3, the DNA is TGTGCCAGCAGCCCCAGGGCCCCGCGCTTGTATTTT.

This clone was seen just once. The CDR3 bases are TGTGCCAGCAGCCAAGAATCGCGGGATGAGCAGTTCTTC. Its translation: CASSQESRDEQFF. The chain uses TRBV4-2 and TRBJ2-1; possible D gene TRBD2, 5 bases. V was shortened by 0 bases and J by 8 bases, with 8 bases between the two germline ends. Germline-derived CDR1 and CDR2 are LGHNA and YNFKEQ. CDR3 length equals 13 residues.

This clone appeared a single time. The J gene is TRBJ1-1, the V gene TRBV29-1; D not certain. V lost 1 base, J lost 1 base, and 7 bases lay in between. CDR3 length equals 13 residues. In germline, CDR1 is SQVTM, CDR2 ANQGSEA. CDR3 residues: CSVEAHGNTEAFF. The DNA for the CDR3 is TGCAGCGTTGAAGCCCACGGGAACACTGAAGCTTTCTTT.

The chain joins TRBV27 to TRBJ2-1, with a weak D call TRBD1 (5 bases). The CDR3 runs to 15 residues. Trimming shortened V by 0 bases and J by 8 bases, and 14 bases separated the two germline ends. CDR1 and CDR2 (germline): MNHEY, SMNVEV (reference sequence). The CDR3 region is CASSLSATDYDEQFF. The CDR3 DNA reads TGTGCCAGCAGTTTATCGGCGACAGATTACGATGAGCAGTTCTTC.

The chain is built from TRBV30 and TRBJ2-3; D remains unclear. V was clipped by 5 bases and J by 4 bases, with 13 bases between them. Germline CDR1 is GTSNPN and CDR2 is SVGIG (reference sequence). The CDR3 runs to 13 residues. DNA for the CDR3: TGTGCCTGGGCTCTAAGATCCTCAGATACGCAGTATTTT. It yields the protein CAWALRSSDTQYF.

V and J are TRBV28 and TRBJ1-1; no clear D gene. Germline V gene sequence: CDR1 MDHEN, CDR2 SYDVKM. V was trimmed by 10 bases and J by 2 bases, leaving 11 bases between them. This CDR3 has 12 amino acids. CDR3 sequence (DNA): TGTGCCACCCGGGAGAGAAACACTGAAGCTTTCTTT. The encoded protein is CATRERNTEAFF.

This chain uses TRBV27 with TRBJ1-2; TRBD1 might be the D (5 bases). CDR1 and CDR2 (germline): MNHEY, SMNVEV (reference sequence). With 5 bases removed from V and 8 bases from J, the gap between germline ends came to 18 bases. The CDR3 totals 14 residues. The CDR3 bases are TGTGCCAGCAGTCTTATGGGGCAGGGTGTCGGCTACACCTTC. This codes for CASSLMGQGVGYTF.

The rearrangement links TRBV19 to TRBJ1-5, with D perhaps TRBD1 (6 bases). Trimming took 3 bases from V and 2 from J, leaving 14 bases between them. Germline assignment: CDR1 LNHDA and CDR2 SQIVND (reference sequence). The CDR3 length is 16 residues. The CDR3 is CASSMKRQVGNQPQHF. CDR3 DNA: TGTGCCAGTAGTATGAAGAGACAGGTCGGCAATCAGCCCCAGCATTTT.

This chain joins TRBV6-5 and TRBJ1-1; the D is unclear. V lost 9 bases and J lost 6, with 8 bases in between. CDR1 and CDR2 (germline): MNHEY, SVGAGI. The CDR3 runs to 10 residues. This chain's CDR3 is CARSVSEAFF. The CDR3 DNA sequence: TGTGCCAGATCAGTGTCTGAAGCTTTCTTT.

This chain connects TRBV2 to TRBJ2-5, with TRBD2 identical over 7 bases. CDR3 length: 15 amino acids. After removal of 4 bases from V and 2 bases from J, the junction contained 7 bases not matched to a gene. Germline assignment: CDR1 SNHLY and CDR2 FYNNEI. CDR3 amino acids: CASSGVGGSQETQYF. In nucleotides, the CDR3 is TGTGCCAGCAGTGGGGTGGGGGGGTCTCAAGAGACCCAGTACTTC.

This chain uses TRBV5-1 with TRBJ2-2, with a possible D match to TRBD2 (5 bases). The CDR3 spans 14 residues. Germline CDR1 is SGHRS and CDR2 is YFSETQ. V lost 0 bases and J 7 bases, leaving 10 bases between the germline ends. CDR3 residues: CASSLAGGSGELFF. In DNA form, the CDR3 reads TGCGCCAGCAGCTTGGCCGGAGGAAGCGGGGAGCTGTTTTTT.

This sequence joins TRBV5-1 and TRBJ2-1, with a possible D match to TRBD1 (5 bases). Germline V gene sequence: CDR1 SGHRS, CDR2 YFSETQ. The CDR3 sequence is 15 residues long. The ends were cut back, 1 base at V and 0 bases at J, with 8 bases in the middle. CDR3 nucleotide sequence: TGCGCCAGCAGCTTGACCCAGGGCTCCTACAATGAGCAGTTCTTC. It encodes CASSLTQGSYNEQFF.